What follows are 23 T cell receptor beta chains derived from one specimen sequenced in a study of blood T cell repertoires in COVID-19. Assay used: immunoSEQ multiplex PCR; TCRdb lists only in-frame clones, some missing. The sample shows roughly 220,000 clones, around 87% of them seen only once. Material: PBMCs or T cells enriched from blood (not recorded which). Receptor source: a man under 40 who had been exposed to COVID-19.

This rearrangement joins TRBV19 to TRBJ2-5; TRBD2 aligns across 8 bases. V was pared by 5 bases and J by 2 bases, with 7 bases of the junction left unmatched. Germline lookup yields CDR1 LNHDA and CDR2 SQIVND (reference sequence). The CDR3 is 15 amino acids. The CDR3 loop is CASSDRLANQETQYF. The CDR3 DNA reads as TGTGCCAGTAGTGATAGACTAGCGAATCAAGAGACCCAGTACTTC.

The V call is TRBV19, the J call TRBJ1-1; tentatively, D is TRBD1 (6 bases). The germline V and J ends were trimmed by 3 bases and 3 bases, with 17 bases remaining between them. Germline V gives CDR1 LNHDA, CDR2 SQIVND (reference sequence). The CDR3 has 16 residues. CDR3 nucleotides: TGTGCCAGTAGTATCGAGGGCAGGGGTTGGGACACTGAAGCTTTCTTT. This encodes CASSIEGRGWDTEAFF.

This sequence joins TRBV13 and TRBJ1-5; possibly TRBD1 for D (5 bases). The CDR3 consists of 16 residues. CDR1 is PRHDT and CDR2 is FYEKMQ in the germline V gene (reference sequence). V was clipped by 1 base and J by 3 bases, with 13 bases between them. Here the CDR3 reads CASSLALGPLNQPQHF. The DNA of the CDR3 is TGTGCCAGCAGCTTAGCCCTGGGGCCACTCAATCAGCCCCAGCATTTT.

The chain uses TRBV19 and TRBJ2-5; 9 bases fit TRBD1. The CDR3 is 15 amino acids. V dropped 2 bases and J dropped 7; count of bases not matched to a gene: 8. Germline CDR1 reads LNHDA; CDR2 reads SQIVND (reference sequence). Here the CDR3 reads CASSIPGQGAVTQYF. The CDR3 nucleotides are TGTGCCAGTAGTATACCGGGACAGGGAGCGGTGACCCAGTACTTC.

This clone showed up just once. The chain links TRBV6-5 to TRBJ1-2; a weak D match, TRBD1 (6 bases). Germline CDR1 reads MNHEY; CDR2 reads SVGAGI. Trimming removed 6 bases at V and 5 bases at J, with 10 bases between. The CDR3 loop spans 12 amino acids. CDR3 loop: CASRLQGYGYTF. The CDR3 DNA follows: TGTGCCAGCAGGTTACAGGGTTATGGCTACACCTTC.

This clone has more than one count but fewer than ten. V is TRBV11-1 and J is TRBJ1-1, with D unclear. Germline V gives CDR1 SGHAT, CDR2 FQDESV (reference sequence). The V end lost 1 base, the J end lost 9 bases, and 9 bases lay between the germline ends. The CDR3 runs to 12 residues. The CDR3 protein is CASSLGNTKAFF. CDR3 coding DNA: TGTGCCAGCAGCTTAGGTAACACGAAAGCTTTCTTT. The whole variable domain, filled in from reference TRBV11-1 and TRBJ1-1, reads EAEVAQSPRYKITEKSQAVAFWCDPISGHATLYWYRQILGQGPELLVQFQDESVVDDSQLPKDRFSAERLKGVDSTLKIQPAELGDSAMYLCASSLGNTKAFFGQGTRLTVV.

The chain carries TRBV5-1 and TRBJ2-3, with unresolved D. V was cut by 1 base and J by 0 bases, with 15 bases left in between. Germline lookup yields CDR1 SGHRS and CDR2 YFSETQ. The CDR3 runs 17 residues. CDR3 sequence (DNA): TGCGCCAGCAGCTTGTCCGGAAGAGGTCCGAGCACAGATACGCAGTATTTT. Translating gives CASSLSGRGPSTDTQYF.

This chain connects TRBV2 to TRBJ2-2; possibly TRBD2 for D (5 bases). Between the trimmed V and J ends, which lost 6 bases and 7 bases, there was a span of 15 bases. CDR3 size: 14 residues. Germline CDR1 SNHLY, CDR2 FYNNEI. CDR3 sequence: CASSGVLEVGELFF. The CDR3 region has the DNA TGTGCCAGCAGCGGGGTCCTAGAGGTCGGGGAGCTGTTTTTT.

V gene TRBV2 combines with J gene TRBJ2-2; maybe TRBD1 (6 bases). CDR3 length: 15 residues. Trimming took 6 bases from V and 2 from J, leaving 13 bases between them. The germline V gene encodes CDR1 SNHLY and CDR2 FYNNEI. This CDR3 reads CASSAQGSNTGELFF. CDR3 nucleotides: TGTGCCAGCAGCGCGCAGGGGTCTAACACCGGGGAGCTGTTTTTT.

V gene TRBV5-1 combines with J gene TRBJ1-4, with TRBD1 identical over 10 bases. The germline V gene encodes CDR1 SGHRS and CDR2 YFSETQ. The V gene end was trimmed by 5 bases and the J gene end by 5 bases; junction bases not matched to a gene: 6. This CDR3 is built from 15 residues. CDR3 protein: CASRQSGQGNEKLFF. The CDR3 DNA follows: TGCGCCAGCAGGCAATCGGGACAGGGGAATGAAAAACTGTTTTTT.

For the CDR3, the DNA is TGTGCCAGCAGCCAAGATGCCAACAGGGGGAGTCAGCCCCAGCATTTT. Protein sequence: CASSQDANRGSQPQHF. The chain links TRBV4-2 to TRBJ1-5; 8 nucleotides line up with TRBD1. V trimming: 0 bases; J trimming: 6 bases; junction bases outside the gene matches: 7. The CDR3 has 16 residues. Germline V gene lookup returns CDR1 LGHNA and CDR2 YNFKEQ.

The gene calls are TRBV6-2 or TRBV6-3 and TRBJ2-2; the match to TRBD2 covers 9 bases. V trimming: 0 bases; J trimming: 1 base; junction bases outside the gene matches: 6. From germline, CDR1 is MNHEY and CDR2 SVGEGT. CDR3 size: 18 residues. CDR3 sequence (DNA): TGTGCCAGCAGTTACTCGAAAGCGGGGGGCAAGAACACCGGGGAGCTGTTTTTT. Amino acids: CASSYSKAGGKNTGELFF.

As DNA, the CDR3 is TGTGCCAGCAGCTTAGCGGTTTTGGGCGGGGGTAGCTACGAGCAGTACTTC. It translates to CASSLAVLGGGSYEQYF. The chain combines TRBV7-2 with TRBJ2-7, with 7 bases matching TRBD2. The trim removed 0 bases at V and 3 bases at J, leaving 11 bases unmatched. The CDR3 runs to 17 residues. Germline CDR1 and CDR2: SGHTA and FQGNSA.

The gene calls are TRBV14 and TRBJ1-6; D is unresolved. In germline, CDR1 is SGHDN, CDR2 FVKESK. Deletions cut 1 base from V and 8 bases from J, with 9 bases between. The CDR3 runs 14 residues. The CDR3 loop reads CASSQANSYSPLHF. CDR3 bases: TGTGCCAGCAGCCAAGCAAACAGCTATTCACCCCTCCACTTT.

The chain carries TRBV19 and TRBJ1-4; TRBD1 aligns across 10 bases. CDR3 length: 15 amino acids. Germline CDR1 LNHDA, CDR2 SQIVND (reference sequence). The junction had 4 bases not matched to a gene; V was cut back by 5 bases and J by 4 bases. CDR3 sequence (DNA): TGTGCCAGTAGTGACAGGGGGCGAGATAATGAAAAACTGTTTTTT. It translates to CASSDRGRDNEKLFF.

This chain connects TRBV2 to TRBJ2-7, with D perhaps TRBD2 (5 bases). Germline V gene lookup returns CDR1 SNHLY and CDR2 FYNNEI. Trimming removed 8 bases at V and 4 bases at J, with 6 bases between. This CDR3 has 10 amino acids. CDR3 nucleotides: TGTGCCAGCGGGGAGTACGAGCAGTACTTC. Residues: CASGEYEQYF.

The CDR3 DNA is TGTGCCAGTCGTGAAGGGGGCGGACCCTATGGCTACACCTTC. This translates into CASREGGGPYGYTF. This chain links TRBV19 with TRBJ1-2; 7 nucleotides align to TRBD1. The CDR3 is 14 amino acids. Germline V gene lookup returns CDR1 LNHDA and CDR2 SQIVND (reference sequence). V gave up 8 bases and J gave up 4 bases; unmatched junction bases: 10.

The rearrangement links TRBV4-3 to TRBJ1-1, with D possibly being TRBD1 (6 bases). Germline V gene sequence: CDR1 LGHNA, CDR2 YSLEER. Trimming stripped 1 base from V and 8 bases from J, with 20 bases between. The CDR3 totals 16 residues. The CDR3 coding sequence is TGCGCCAGCAGCCAAGGGGGTCGGGGGGCGGCGGGCGAAGCTTTCTTT. It encodes CASSQGGRGAAGEAFF.

Many counts were recorded for this clone. The J gene is TRBJ2-2, the V gene TRBV6-5; 10 bases fit TRBD1. Per germline, CDR1 MNHEY and CDR2 SVGAGI. After removal of 8 bases from V and 3 bases from J, the junction contained 3 bases not matched to a gene. This CDR3 is 14 amino acids long. CDR3 sequence (DNA): TGTGCCAGCCGAGGACAGGGGGACACCGGGGAGCTGTTTTTT. Protein: CASRGQGDTGELFF.

Only a few counts were recorded for this clone. The chain employs TRBV11-2 and TRBJ2-7; 8 bases line up with TRBD2. The CDR3 is 17 residues long. CDR1 is SGHAT and CDR2 is FQNNGV in the germline V gene. Unmatched junction bases numbered 13, after V lost 2 bases and J lost 4 bases. CDR3 sequence: CASSLMALSGEFYEQYF. Written as DNA, the CDR3 is TGTGCCAGCAGCTTAATGGCCCTTAGCGGGGAGTTTTACGAGCAGTACTTC.

The sample holds a few counts of this clone. The rearrangement links TRBV6-5 to TRBJ1-5, with D perhaps matching TRBD1 (6 bases). The V gene lost 2 bases and the J gene lost 2 bases, with 13 bases spanning the gap. Looked up from germline, CDR1 is MNHEY and CDR2 is SVGAGI. CDR3 size: 16 residues. CDR3 residues: CASSYTRPGGNQPQHF. CDR3 coding DNA: TGTGCCAGCAGTTACACCCGCCCAGGGGGCAATCAGCCCCAGCATTTT.

The chain joins TRBV6-1 to TRBJ1-5, with TRBD1 matching 9 bases. J gave up 7 bases and V 2 bases, and 3 bases lay outside the gene matches. The germline V gene has CDR1 MNHNS and CDR2 SASEGT. This CDR3 is built from 14 residues. CDR3 protein: CASSERQGGQPQHF. The CDR3 region has the DNA TGTGCCAGCAGTGAAAGACAGGGGGGCCAGCCCCAGCATTTT.

The V call is TRBV12-3 or TRBV12-4, the J call TRBJ1-1, with a possible D match to TRBD1 (5 bases). CDR3 length: 12 residues. The germline V and J ends were trimmed by 5 bases and 5 bases, with 9 bases remaining between them. The CDR3 spells CASSVRVTEAFF. CDR3 in DNA: TGTGCCAGCAGTGTCAGGGTTACTGAAGCTTTCTTT.